A selection of T cell receptor beta chains follows, all from one sample in a study of cytomegalovirus exposure and HLA in healthy donors. Repertoires were generated with immunoSEQ multiplex PCR, while TCRdb's copy carries only in-frame clones and drops some. The sample gives under 150,000 clones, approximately 85% of which show up once; roughly 10% is in the top ten. The sequenced sample consisted of PBMCs. All receptors derive from a male donor in good health and CMV-seropositive. Each CDR3 is given with its conserved first and last residue. A D gene is named only where the DNA matches it firmly. The size field is filled for only some rows; it gives once, few, many or a size class.

D,V,size,J,CDR3
.,TRBV29-1,.,TRBJ2-7,CSVAATSYEQYF
.,TRBV7-3,.,TRBJ2-6,CASRPESSGANVLTF
.,TRBV7-7,.,TRBJ2-1,CASSLGSGSYNEQFF
TRBD1,TRBV5-1,few,TRBJ2-6,CASSLSLGTGSSGANVLTF
.,TRBV5-1,.,TRBJ2-5,CASSRASKETQYF
TRBD1,TRBV10-3,.,TRBJ1-4,CAISEGTGSKELFF
.,TRBV2,.,TRBJ1-5,CASRRGGQPQHF
.,TRBV19,.,TRBJ2-4,CASSIGSLGTTNSQYF
TRBD1,TRBV9,.,TRBJ2-7,CASSAPGQGDYEQYF
TRBD1,TRBV4-2,.,TRBJ2-3,CASSQGQGRTDTQYF
TRBD2,TRBV30,.,TRBJ2-7,CACNEFLAGGEQYF
TRBD1,TRBV27,.,TRBJ2-3,CASSHFWTGGYSDTQYF
.,TRBV2,.,TRBJ2-7,CASSELDYEQYF
TRBD2,TRBV9,.,TRBJ2-1,CASSTLGGYNEQFF
.,TRBV27,.,TRBJ1-5,CASSLSAGLSNQPQHF
.,TRBV6-4,once,TRBJ2-1,CASSATVTDEQFF
TRBD1,TRBV28,.,TRBJ2-1,CASSFPRGRPGNEQFF
TRBD2,TRBV27,.,TRBJ2-1,CASSLGLAGVSEQFF
.,TRBV5-1,.,TRBJ2-7,CASSPASSYEQYF
.,TRBV5-1,.,TRBJ2-1,CASSLVQNNEQFF
TRBD1,TRBV4-3,.,TRBJ2-5,CASSQEAGTGETQYF
TRBD1,TRBV7-2,.,TRBJ2-3,CASSTMGQRTDTQYF
.,TRBV18,once,TRBJ2-1,CASSPTSLTGPNEQFF
.,TRBV9,.,TRBJ2-1,CASSVGDSYNEQFF
.,TRBV7-2,.,TRBJ1-3,CASSFGRGGNTIYF